Shown below are 3 T cell receptor beta chains from a single sample sequenced in a study of T cells in Graves' hyperthyroidism and ophthalmopathy. TCR beta CDR3 sequences were amplified from RNA transcripts. With the HTBI primer set, the TCR CDR3 went through a first round of RT-PCR. TCRdb itself ran the multiplex PCR reads through MiXCR, one entry per CDR3 protein. Of some 490,000 distinct CDR3 sequences listed, 22% are singletons. The sample taken for sequencing was blood. The receptors were sampled from a woman aged 70-85 years with Graves' ophthalmopathy.

This clonotype appeared a few times. The chain uses TRBV18 and TRBJ1-1; D gene ambiguous. The V end lost 1 base, the J end lost 6 bases, and 9 bases lay between the germline ends. Germline loops: CDR1 KGHSH, CDR2 LQKENI. The CDR3 loop spans 13 amino acids. The CDR3 DNA reads TGTGCCAGCTCACCACTACTGGATTCTGAAGCTTTCTTT. Translated: CASSPLLDSEAFF.

The rearrangement links TRBV9 to TRBJ2-1, with 11 bases identical to TRBD2. J gave up 4 bases and V 4 bases, and 7 bases lay outside the gene matches. Germline V CDR1 and CDR2: SGDLS, YYNGEE. This CDR3 region has 16 residues. CDR3 in DNA: TGTGCCAGCAGCCCTGCTAGCGGGAGGCAATACAATGAGCAGTTCTTC. It specifies CASSPASGRQYNEQFF.

This clonotype was picked up a small number of times. V and J are TRBV9 and TRBJ2-7; 7 bases are a match to TRBD2. V lost 4 bases, J lost 0 bases, and 7 bases stayed unmatched. This CDR3 region has 15 residues. The germline CDR1 and CDR2 sequences are SGDLS and YYNGEE. CDR3 bases: TGTGCCAGCAGCCCCGGGACTATTCACTCCTACGAGCAGTACTTC. Translating gives CASSPGTIHSYEQYF.